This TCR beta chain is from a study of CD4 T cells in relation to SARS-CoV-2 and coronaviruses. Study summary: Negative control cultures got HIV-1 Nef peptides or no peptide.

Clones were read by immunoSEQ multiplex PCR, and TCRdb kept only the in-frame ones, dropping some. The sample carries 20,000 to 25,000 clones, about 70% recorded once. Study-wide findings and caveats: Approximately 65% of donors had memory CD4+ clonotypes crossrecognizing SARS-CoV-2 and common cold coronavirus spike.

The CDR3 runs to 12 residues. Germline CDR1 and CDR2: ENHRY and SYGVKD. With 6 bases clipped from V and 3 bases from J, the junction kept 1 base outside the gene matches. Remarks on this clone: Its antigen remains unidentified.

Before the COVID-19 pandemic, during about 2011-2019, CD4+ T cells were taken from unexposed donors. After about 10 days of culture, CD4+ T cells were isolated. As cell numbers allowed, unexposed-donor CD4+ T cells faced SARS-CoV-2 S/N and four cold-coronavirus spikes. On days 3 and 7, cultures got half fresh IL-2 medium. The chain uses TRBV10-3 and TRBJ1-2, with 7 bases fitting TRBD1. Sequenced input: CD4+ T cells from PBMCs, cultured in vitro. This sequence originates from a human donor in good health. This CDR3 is CAIRTGDYGYTF. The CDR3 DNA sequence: TGTGCCATCAGAACAGGGGACTATGGCTACACCTTC.